A single sample is the source of the 20 T cell receptor beta chains below, sequenced in a study of blood T cell repertoires in COVID-19. Data came from immunoSEQ multiplex PCR; TCRdb stores just in-frame clones and leaves some out. The sample shows around 65,000 clones, around 90% of them seen only once. The specimen sequenced was peripheral blood. These receptors were collected from a human donor in a cohort sampled during active COVID-19.

The CDR3 DNA follows: TGTGCCAGCAGTCCGGCCTTACCTCTTAGCGGGAGGGACACCGGGGAGCTGTTTTTT. Translation: CASSPALPLSGRDTGELFF. The chain uses TRBV27 and TRBJ2-2; 11 nucleotides align to TRBD2. The CDR3 covers 19 residues. Unmatched junction bases numbered 14, after V lost 5 bases and J lost 3 bases. Germline CDR1 and CDR2: MNHEY and SMNVEV (reference sequence).

V usage is TRBV2 and J usage is TRBJ2-7; 8 nucleotides agree with TRBD1. With V trimmed by 6 bases and J by 2 bases, 6 bases remained unmatched. CDR1 is SNHLY, CDR2 FYNNEI, per germline. This CDR3 has 14 residues. CDR3 loop: CASSSGQGPYEQYF. CDR3 bases: TGTGCCAGCAGCTCAGGACAGGGACCCTACGAGCAGTACTTC.

This clone was counted once. The V gene is TRBV27, the J gene TRBJ1-3; D call uncertain. Looked up from germline, CDR1 is MNHEY and CDR2 is SMNVEV (reference sequence). With 6 bases removed from V and 6 bases from J, the gap between germline ends came to 18 bases. CDR3 size: 15 residues. The CDR3 DNA reads as TGTGCCAGCAGCCAGTTTTTCTCGACAACAAACACCATATATTTT. This gives the protein CASSQFFSTTNTIYF.

The chain carries TRBV5-1 and TRBJ2-5, with TRBD1 as a possible D gene (5 bases). The V end lost 4 bases, the J end lost 1 base, and 11 bases lay between the germline ends. CDR3 length: 14 amino acids. Germline lookup yields CDR1 SGHRS and CDR2 YFSETQ. DNA for the CDR3: TGCGCCAGCAGCCCAGGGTTGCCCCAAGAGACCCAGTACTTC. This gives the protein CASSPGLPQETQYF.

The chain combines TRBV6-4 with TRBJ1-2; the D is unclear. Trimming cost V 1 base and J 6 bases, with 12 bases left between them. Germline assignment: CDR1 MRHNA and CDR2 SNTAGT. The CDR3 spans 14 residues. CDR3 nucleotide sequence: TGTGCCAGCAGTGACTATTACGGCGGGGATGGCTACACCTTC. Residues: CASSDYYGGDGYTF.

The chain recombines TRBV7-8 with TRBJ2-3, with 7 bases identical to TRBD2. The germline V gene encodes CDR1 SGHVS and CDR2 FQNEAQ. V was clipped by 5 bases and J by 0 bases; unmatched bases: 11. The CDR3 is 17 amino acids. This chain's CDR3 is CASSPLVGSGSTDTQYF. In DNA, the CDR3 is TGTGCCAGCAGCCCCCTGGTTGGTAGCGGGAGCACAGATACGCAGTATTTT.

The chain uses TRBV25-1 and TRBJ2-3, with D maybe TRBD2 (5 bases). The CDR3 contains 13 residues. V was trimmed by 8 bases and J by 0 bases, leaving 9 bases between them. CDR1 MGHDK and CDR2 SYGVNS come from the germline V gene. CDR3 nucleotides: TGTGCCAGCGGCTGGGAGAGCACAGATACGCAGTATTTT. Translated: CASGWESTDTQYF.

The chain links TRBV7-8 to TRBJ1-3; D is perhaps TRBD1 (5 bases). This CDR3 region has 13 residues. Germline V gene data show CDR1 as SGHVS and CDR2 as FQNEAQ. Between the trimmed V and J ends, which lost 6 bases and 0 bases, there was a span of 6 bases. The CDR3 sequence is CASRGHSGNTIYF. The CDR3 nucleotides read TGTGCCAGCAGGGGGCACTCTGGAAACACCATATATTTT.

The chain has TRBV28 and TRBJ2-3, with D unresolved. The length of the CDR3 is 15 residues. V was trimmed by 5 bases and J by 0 bases, leaving 12 bases between them. From germline, CDR1 is MDHEN and CDR2 SYDVKM. The CDR3 sequence is CASSPRLASTDTQYF. Here the CDR3 DNA reads TGTGCCAGCAGTCCGCGCCTCGCTAGCACAGATACGCAGTATTTT.

The chain recombines TRBV5-1 with TRBJ1-1; 11 bases line up with TRBD1. This CDR3 contains 14 residues. CDR1 is SGHRS, CDR2 YFSETQ, per germline. The V segment lost 10 bases and the J segment 4 bases; nucleotides outside the gene matches: 9. CDR3 protein: CASGQGAPSTEAFF. The CDR3 region has the DNA TGCGCCTCCGGACAGGGGGCGCCGTCCACTGAAGCTTTCTTT. The full variable domain, in which reference TRBV5-1 and TRBJ1-1 provide the parts outside the CDR3, is KAGVTQTPRYLIKTRGQQVTLSCSPISGHRSVSWYQQTPGQGLQFLFEYFSETQRNKGNFPGRFSGRQFSNSRSEMNVSTLELGDSALYLCASGQGAPSTEAFFGQGTRLTVV.

The chain uses TRBV29-1 and TRBJ2-1, with D perhaps TRBD2 (6 bases). The CDR3 totals 14 residues. In germline, CDR1 is SQVTM, CDR2 ANQGSEA. V was pared by 7 bases and J by 3 bases, with 16 bases between. CDR3 DNA: TGCAGCGCTTACCCTAGCGCTAACTACAATGAGCAGTTCTTC. Translation: CSAYPSANYNEQFF.

The chain recombines TRBV2 with TRBJ1-3; D possibly corresponds to TRBD1 (6 bases). V lost 8 bases, J lost 0 bases, and 17 bases lay in between. CDR3 length: 16 residues. Germline lookup yields CDR1 SNHLY and CDR2 FYNNEI. CDR3 bases: TGTGCCAGCTGGGGGGGGCCCGGATTCTCTGGAAACACCATATATTTT. It is translated as CASWGGPGFSGNTIYF.

On this clone: The sample carries other DNA sequences with the same CDR3. This chain connects TRBV5-1 to TRBJ1-5; 7 nucleotides align to TRBD1. Germline CDR1 is SGHRS and CDR2 is YFSETQ. The trim removed 0 bases at V and 4 bases at J, leaving 1 base unmatched. This CDR3 has 14 amino acids. The CDR3 coding sequence is TGCGCCAGCAGCTTGGCAGGGGGGAATCAGCCCCAGCATTTT. Protein: CASSLAGGNQPQHF.

The chain recombines TRBV2 with TRBJ2-1, with a weak D call TRBD2 (5 bases). The CDR3 spans 17 residues. CDR1 and CDR2 (germline): SNHLY, FYNNEI. Trimming removed 6 bases at V and 0 bases at J, with 18 bases between. The CDR3 region has the DNA TGTGCCAGCAGCCCCATAGGCCAGCGGAGCTCCTACAATGAGCAGTTCTTC. It translates to CASSPIGQRSSYNEQFF.

This chain uses TRBV7-9 with TRBJ1-5, with D tentatively TRBD1 (5 bases). V was cut by 4 bases and J by 7 bases, with 14 bases left in between. The germline CDR1 and CDR2 sequences are SEHNR and FQNEAQ (reference sequence). This CDR3 contains 14 residues. The CDR3 loop reads CASSSSSGVQPQHF. In nucleotides, the CDR3 is TGTGCCAGCAGCTCCTCGTCGGGGGTCCAGCCCCAGCATTTT.

This clone was seen once. The chain joins TRBV19 to TRBJ2-3; 11 bases agree with TRBD2. From germline, CDR1 is LNHDA and CDR2 SQIVND (reference sequence). Germline trimming cut 10 bases from V and 0 bases from J; bases unmatched to any gene: 3. The CDR3 spans 14 residues. In DNA form, the CDR3 reads TGTGCCACCCGGACTAGCGGGAGCACAGATACGCAGTATTTT. This gives the protein CATRTSGSTDTQYF.

The rearrangement links TRBV5-1 to TRBJ2-5; possible D gene TRBD2, 5 bases. This CDR3 has 16 amino acids. The germline gives CDR1 SGHRS, CDR2 YFSETQ. V lost 0 bases and J lost 2, with 14 bases in between. CDR3 DNA sequence: TGCGCCAGCAGCTTGGCCGGGGTTATGGCTCAAGAGACCCAGTACTTC. Its protein product is CASSLAGVMAQETQYF.

The chain couples TRBV7-2 to TRBJ2-7, with D possibly being TRBD1 (5 bases). V shed 5 bases and J shed 1 base, with 15 bases lying between them. Germline V gene data show CDR1 as SGHTA and CDR2 as FQGNSA. The CDR3 loop spans 15 amino acids. The CDR3 DNA reads as TGTGCCAGCAGCCCCCCGTGGGGCCAGTCCTACGAGCAGTACTTC. It is translated as CASSPPWGQSYEQYF. The full variable domain, in which reference TRBV7-2 and TRBJ2-7 provide the parts outside the CDR3, is GAGVSQSPSNKVTEKGKDVELRCDPISGHTALYWYRQSLGQGLEFLIYFQGNSAPDKSGLPSDRFSAERTGGSVSTLTIQRTQQEDSAVYLCASSPPWGQSYEQYFGPGTRLTVT.

The chain joins TRBV28 to TRBJ2-2; D is perhaps TRBD1 (5 bases). V dropped 3 bases and J dropped 2 bases, with 13 bases sitting between them. The CDR3 contains 16 residues. Germline lookup yields CDR1 MDHEN and CDR2 SYDVKM. The CDR3 spells CASSLISTANTGELFF. The CDR3 nucleotides read TGTGCCAGCAGTTTGATTTCGACAGCCAACACCGGGGAGCTGTTTTTT.

The chain joins TRBV19 to TRBJ2-6, with 7 bases identical to TRBD1. The ends lost 8 bases at V and 1 base at J; junction bases unmatched: 8. This CDR3 spans 16 amino acids. CDR1 is LNHDA, CDR2 SQIVND, per germline (reference sequence). CDR3 bases: TGTGCCAGTCGCCAAAACAGGGGTTCTGGGGCCAACGTCCTGACTTTC. This translates into CASRQNRGSGANVLTF. The variable domain in full, with the rest retrieved from reference TRBV19 and TRBJ2-6, is DGGITQSPKYLFRKEGQNVTLSCEQNLNHDAMYWYRQDPGQGLRLIYYSQIVNDFQKGDIAEGYSVSREKKESFPLTVTSAQKNPTAFYLCASRQNRGSGANVLTFGAGSRLTVL.